What follows describes a single T cell receptor (beta chain). Its antigen is not identified. Trimming pared 5 bases from V and 5 bases from J, leaving 18 bases between. There are 15 residues in the CDR3. From germline, CDR1 is SGHTA and CDR2 FQGNSA. A TCRbeta library incorporating unique molecular identifiers was prepared. TCRdb analysed the PCR reads with MiXCR anew, one entry per CDR3 protein. This repertoire shows about 490,000 distinct CDR3 sequences, under 12% found once; its top ten account for 2% to 2.5%. The record originates from a study of T-cell reconstitution after alpha-beta-depleted transplantation in children. Study-level points and caveats: T-cell counts and diversity were attributed mostly to newly produced T cells one year after transplant. About two months after transplant, alpha-beta T cells reportedly came from several hundred expanded graft clones. Surviving recipient T cells and thymic progenitors accounted for the high day-60 TCRbeta diversity observed in some patients.

Sequencing was performed on PBMCs, taken before TCRalphabeta/CD19-depleted stem cell transplant. The sequence derives from a child aged 2-9 years with inherited bone marrow failure, due to receive a stem cell transplant. This sequence joins TRBV7-2 and TRBJ2-5; D assignment may be TRBD1 or TRBD2 (7 bases each). The CDR3 coding sequence is TGTGCCAGCAGCCTCCGACAGGGAGGGGTGGAGACCCAGTACTTC. It translates to CASSLRQGGVETQYF.